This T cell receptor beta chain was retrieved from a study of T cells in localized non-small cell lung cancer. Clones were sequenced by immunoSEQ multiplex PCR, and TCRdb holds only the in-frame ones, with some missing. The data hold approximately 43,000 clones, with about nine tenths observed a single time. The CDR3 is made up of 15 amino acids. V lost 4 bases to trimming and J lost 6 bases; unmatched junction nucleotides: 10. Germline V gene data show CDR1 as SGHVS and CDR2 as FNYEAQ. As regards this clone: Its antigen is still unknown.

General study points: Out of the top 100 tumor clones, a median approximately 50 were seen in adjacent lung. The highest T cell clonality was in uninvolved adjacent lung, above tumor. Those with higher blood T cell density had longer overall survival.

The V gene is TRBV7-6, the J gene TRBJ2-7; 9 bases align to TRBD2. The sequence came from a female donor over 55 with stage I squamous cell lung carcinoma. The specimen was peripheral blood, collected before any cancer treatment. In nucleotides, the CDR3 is TGTGCCAGCAGCTCCAATAGCGGGAGTAGGTTCGAGCAGTACTTC. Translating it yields CASSSNSGSRFEQYF.